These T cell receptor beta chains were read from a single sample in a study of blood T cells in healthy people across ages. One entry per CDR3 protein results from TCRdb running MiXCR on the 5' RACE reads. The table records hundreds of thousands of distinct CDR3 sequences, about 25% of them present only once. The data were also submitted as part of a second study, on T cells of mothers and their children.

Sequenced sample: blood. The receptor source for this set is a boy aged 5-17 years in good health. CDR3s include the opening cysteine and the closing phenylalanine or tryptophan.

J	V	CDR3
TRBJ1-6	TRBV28	CASSLGDRASPLHF
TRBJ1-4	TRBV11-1	CASSFPHLGQALSTNEKLFF
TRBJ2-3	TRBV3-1	CASSPNRGFSTDTQYF
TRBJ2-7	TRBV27	CASSPQGGWYEQYF
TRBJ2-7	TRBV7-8	CASSLTQGADEQYF
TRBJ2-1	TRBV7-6	CASSSITIVGGQYEQFF
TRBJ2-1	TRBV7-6	CASSPFSNEQFF
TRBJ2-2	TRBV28	CASSGGGHTGELFF
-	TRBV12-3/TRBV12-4	CASSLGLAGATGELFF
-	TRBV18	CASSPHGEQYF
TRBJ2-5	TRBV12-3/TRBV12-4	CASTAQGGQETQYF
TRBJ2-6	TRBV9	CASSAEFGANVLTF
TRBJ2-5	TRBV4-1	CASSHRGTGEETQYF
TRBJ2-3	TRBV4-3	CASSQVGINTDTQYF
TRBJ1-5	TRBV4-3	CASSQERGLEQPQHF
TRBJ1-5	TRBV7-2	CASSFMAESNQPQHF
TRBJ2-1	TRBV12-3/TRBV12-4	CASSFKFEQFF
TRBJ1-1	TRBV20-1	CSARDWGKNEAFF
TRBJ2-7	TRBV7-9	CASSEVLLF
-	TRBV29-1	CSVEGEASYEQYF
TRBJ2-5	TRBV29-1	CSVEVPPGDERYF
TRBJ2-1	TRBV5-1	CASSLEGGNYNEQFF
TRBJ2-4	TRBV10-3	CAISETGGNIQYF
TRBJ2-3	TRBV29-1	CSVEDRGAGDTQYF
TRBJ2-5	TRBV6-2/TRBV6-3	CASSAGIHSSRSSGETQYF
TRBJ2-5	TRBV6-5	CASSSVAGGETQYF
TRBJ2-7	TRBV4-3	CASSQDLRGYPYEQYF
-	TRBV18	CVSSPGLYNEQFF
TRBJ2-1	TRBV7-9	CASSHGPGTGVDEQFF
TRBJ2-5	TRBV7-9	CASSLELAGASETQYF
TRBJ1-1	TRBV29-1	CSAMGGPSTEAFF
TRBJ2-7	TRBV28	CASSQQGSTYEQYF
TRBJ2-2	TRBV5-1	CASSLPNTGELFF
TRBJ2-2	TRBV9	CASSVGGRLRGELFF
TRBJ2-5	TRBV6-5	CASTVAGSPQETQYF
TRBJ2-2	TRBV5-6	CASSLAPRRSGELFF
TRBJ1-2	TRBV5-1	CASSLASRVDYGYTF
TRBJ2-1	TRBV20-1	CSARDNLRVGVRGEQFF
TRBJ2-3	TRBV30	CAFRGTDTQYF
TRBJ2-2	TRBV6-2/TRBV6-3	CASSYPSGTSGGNTGELFF
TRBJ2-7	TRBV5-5	CASSLEDGSSYEQYF
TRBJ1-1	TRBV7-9	CASSLEVLLTVDRVYAEAFF
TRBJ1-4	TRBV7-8	CASSPGGVWEELFF
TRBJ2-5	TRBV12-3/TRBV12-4	CASSWGTGETQYF
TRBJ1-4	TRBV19	CASSMDRDEKLFF
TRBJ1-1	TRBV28	CASTPGGANTEAFF
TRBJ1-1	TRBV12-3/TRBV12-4	CASSLAPRGLAEAFF
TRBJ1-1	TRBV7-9	CAGSDTEAFF
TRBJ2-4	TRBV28	CASSPLDLLAKNIQYF
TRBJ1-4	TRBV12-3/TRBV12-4	CASILGGTGNEKLFF
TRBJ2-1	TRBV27	CASSSLLAGAYNEQFF
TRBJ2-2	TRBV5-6	CASSPGADTGELFF
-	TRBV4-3	CASSPSGAGVEETQYF
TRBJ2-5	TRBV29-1	CSVVGGIGLETQYF
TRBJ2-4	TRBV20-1	CSAKDLNIQYF
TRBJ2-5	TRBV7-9	CASSFPGQAPIEQYF
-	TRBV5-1	CASSWLSGGVTYEQYF
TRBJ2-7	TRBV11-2	CASSFGDAYEQYF
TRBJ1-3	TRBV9	CASSVDRAAGNTIYF
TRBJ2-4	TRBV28	CASSEIGGRNIQYF